Included here is one TCR beta chain sequence, with context. This clonotype was seen only a few times. The specificity of this receptor is unknown. Per-base quality was not reported, and no clone a single base away is much larger than it. The CDR1 and CDR2 encoded by the germline V gene (reference sequence) are DFQATT and SNEGSKA. The junction carries 19 bases between V and J, which are trimmed by 3 bases and 2 bases respectively. The CDR3 numbers 17 residues from cysteine through phenylalanine. Only the CDR3 part of the read is kept: 51 bases, read in frame from the first base. Library prep was done by PCR. Sequencing used an Illumina HiSeq 2500. TCR library preparation used molecular barcoding, with unique molecular identifiers applied to normalize quantification of the TCRbeta repertoire. TCRdb itself trimmed the public reads at Q25 with fastp, ran MiXCR and retained productive beta chains. Records with the same CDR3 protein are collapsed into one entry carrying the most frequent genes and DNA. This sample is represented by some 200,000 distinct CDR3 sequences; more than 14% of them were singletons. The ten largest clonotypes hold approximately 13% of the sample.

This record comes from a study of T-cell reconstitution after alpha-beta-depleted transplantation in children listed by TCRdb under 2016. Some background on the complete study: T-cell immune reconstitution after TCRalphabeta/CD19-depleted allogeneic hematopoietic cell transplantation in children was quantitatively tracked in the study by means of TCR repertoire profiling.

The receptor was derived from a human donor who donated a stem cell graft to a child with acute lymphoblastic leukemia. Sequences were derived from PBMCs from the stem cell graft donor, sampled from the stem cell graft. Here the chain combines TRBV20-1 and TRBJ2-2; TRBD2 is possibly the D segment (6 matching bases). DNA sequence: TGCAGTGCTAGGGCCATGGGGCAGCGGGCTAACACCGGGGAGCTGTTTTTT. This codes for CSARAMGQRANTGELFF.